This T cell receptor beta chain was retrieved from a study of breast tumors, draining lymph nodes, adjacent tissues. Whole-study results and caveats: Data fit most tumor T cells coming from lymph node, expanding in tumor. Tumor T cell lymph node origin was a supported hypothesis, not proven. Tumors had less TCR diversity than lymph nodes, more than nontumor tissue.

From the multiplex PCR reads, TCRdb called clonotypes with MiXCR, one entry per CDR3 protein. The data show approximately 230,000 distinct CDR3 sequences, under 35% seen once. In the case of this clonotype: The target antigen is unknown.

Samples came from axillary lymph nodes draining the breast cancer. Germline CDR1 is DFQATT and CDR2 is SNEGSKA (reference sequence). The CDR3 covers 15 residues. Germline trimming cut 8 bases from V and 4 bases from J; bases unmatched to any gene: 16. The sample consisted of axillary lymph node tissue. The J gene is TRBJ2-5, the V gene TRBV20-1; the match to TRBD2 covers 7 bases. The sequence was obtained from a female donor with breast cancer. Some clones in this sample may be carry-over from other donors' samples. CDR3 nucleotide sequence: TGCAGTCGTCTCCTTCGGATAGCGGGTACAGAGACCCAGTACTTC. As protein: CSRLLRIAGTETQYF.